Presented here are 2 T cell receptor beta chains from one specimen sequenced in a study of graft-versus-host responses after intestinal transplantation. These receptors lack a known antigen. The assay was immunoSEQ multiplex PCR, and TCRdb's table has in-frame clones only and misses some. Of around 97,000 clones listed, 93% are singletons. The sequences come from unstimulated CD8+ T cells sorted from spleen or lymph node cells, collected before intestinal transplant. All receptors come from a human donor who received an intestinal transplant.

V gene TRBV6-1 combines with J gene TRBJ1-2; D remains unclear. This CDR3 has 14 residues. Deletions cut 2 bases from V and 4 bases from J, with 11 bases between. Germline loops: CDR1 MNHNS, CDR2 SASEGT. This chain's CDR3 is CASSESGSSYGYTF. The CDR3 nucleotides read TGTGCCAGCAGTGAAAGTGGCAGCAGCTATGGCTACACCTTC.

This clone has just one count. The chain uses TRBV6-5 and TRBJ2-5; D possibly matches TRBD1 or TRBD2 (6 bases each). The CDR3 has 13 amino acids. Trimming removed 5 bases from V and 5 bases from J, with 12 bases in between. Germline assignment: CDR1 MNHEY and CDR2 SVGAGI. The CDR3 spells CASSRGLEETQYF. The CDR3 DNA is TGTGCCAGCAGTCGGGGGCTGGAGGAGACCCAGTACTTC.